Listed below are T cell receptor beta chains from one sample, sequenced in a study of blood T cell repertoires in COVID-19. Assay used: immunoSEQ multiplex PCR; TCRdb lists only in-frame clones, some missing. The profile shows a few hundred thousand clones, about 87% of them singletons. Sequenced sample: PBMCs or T cells enriched from blood (not recorded which). All receptors come from a woman aged 18-30 years who had recovered from COVID-19. Both conserved end residues are part of each CDR3. A D gene is named only where the DNA matches it firmly. Size is omitted from some rows. Given values are once, few, many or a class for expanded clones.

J: TRBJ2-1; size: NA; D: NA; V: TRBV9; DNA: TGTGCCAGCAGCGCCGACAGGACGTACAATGAGCAGTTCTTC; CDR3: CASSADRTYNEQFF
J: TRBJ1-6; size: NA; D: TRBD1; V: TRBV11-2; DNA: TGTGCCAGCAGCTTAGACCCGGGACAGGGAAGTTCACCCCTCCACTTT; CDR3: CASSLDPGQGSSPLHF
J: TRBJ2-5; size: once; D: TRBD1; V: TRBV6-2/TRBV6-3; DNA: TGTGCCAGCAGTTACCAGGGGGCGGGCCAAGAGACCCAGTACTTC; CDR3: CASSYQGAGQETQYF
J: TRBJ1-5; size: NA; D: TRBD1; V: TRBV19; DNA: TGTGCCAGTGAACCGGGACAGGGGATAAATCAGCCCCAGCATTTT; CDR3: CASEPGQGINQPQHF
J: TRBJ1-5; size: NA; D: NA; V: TRBV19; DNA: TGTGCCAGTAGTATGAAGGAGTGGCAGCCCCAGCATTTT; CDR3: CASSMKEWQPQHF
J: TRBJ1-2; size: NA; D: NA; V: TRBV30; DNA: TGTGCCTGGGCCTTTGGAGACTATGGCTACACCTTC; CDR3: CAWAFGDYGYTF
J: TRBJ2-1; size: NA; D: NA; V: TRBV5-6; DNA: TGTGCCAGCAGCCGCCCCGGGGGTGGGCCCTACAATGAGCAGTTCTTC; CDR3: CASSRPGGGPYNEQFF
J: TRBJ1-1; size: NA; D: NA; V: TRBV28; DNA: TGTGCCAGCGGAAAGTCCCGGGGGGCGGGAACTGAAGCTTTCTTT; CDR3: CASGKSRGAGTEAFF
J: TRBJ1-1; size: NA; D: NA; V: TRBV30; DNA: TGTGCCTGGAGTGACTGGGTGAGGGAGGGTTGGCCTGAAGCTTTCTTT; CDR3: CAWSDWVREGWPEAFF
J: TRBJ1-1; size: NA; D: NA; V: TRBV5-1; DNA: TGCGCCAGCAGCTTGAGGGGCTTTCAGGGGAAGACTGAAGCTTTCTTT; CDR3: CASSLRGFQGKTEAFF
J: TRBJ2-4; size: NA; D: NA; V: TRBV7-2; DNA: TGTGCCAGCAGCTTAGACAGCCCAGCAGCCAAAAACATTCAGTACTTC; CDR3: CASSLDSPAAKNIQYF
J: TRBJ2-5; size: NA; D: NA; V: TRBV19; DNA: TGTGCCAGTAGTCAGTCTTTCAGCGGGACCCAGTACTTC; CDR3: CASSQSFSGTQYF
J: TRBJ2-5; size: NA; D: TRBD2; V: TRBV5-1; DNA: TGCGCCAGCAGCCCATCGGGAGGGGAAGAGACCCAGTACTTC; CDR3: CASSPSGGEETQYF
J: TRBJ2-7; size: once; D: NA; V: TRBV6-2/TRBV6-3; DNA: TGTGCCAGCAGTCCAGGACAGACAAAGAGGGGATACGAGCAGTACTTC; CDR3: CASSPGQTKRGYEQYF
J: TRBJ1-2; size: NA; D: TRBD1; V: TRBV5-1; DNA: TGCGCCAGCAGCTTCGACAGGGGTAGAGACACCTTC; CDR3: CASSFDRGRDTF
J: TRBJ1-3; size: NA; D: NA; V: TRBV28; DNA: TGTGCCAGCAGTTTACCAGGGACTGGAAACACCATATATTTT; CDR3: CASSLPGTGNTIYF
J: TRBJ1-4; size: NA; D: NA; V: TRBV9; DNA: TGTGCCAGCAGCGTAGCGCAGGGAGGGGAAAAACTGTTTTTT; CDR3: CASSVAQGGEKLFF
J: TRBJ2-7; size: once; D: NA; V: TRBV11-2; DNA: TGTGCCAGCTCAACCGGGGGTTCCTACGAGCAGTACTTC; CDR3: CASSTGGSYEQYF
J: TRBJ2-7; size: NA; D: NA; V: TRBV4-3; DNA: TGCGCCAGCAGCCAAGATGTCGGCTACGAGCAGTACTTC; CDR3: CASSQDVGYEQYF
J: TRBJ2-5; size: NA; D: NA; V: TRBV7-2; DNA: TGTGCCAGCAGCCCAATGGGGGGACCAGAGACCCAGTACTTC; CDR3: CASSPMGGPETQYF
J: TRBJ1-1; size: NA; D: NA; V: TRBV28; DNA: TGTGCCAGCAGTTTATACATAGGCGGGAACACTGAAGCTTTCTTT; CDR3: CASSLYIGGNTEAFF
J: TRBJ1-2; size: NA; D: NA; V: TRBV5-4; DNA: TGTGCCAGCAGCTTGGCCGTAGGAGCTAACTATGGCTACACCTTC; CDR3: CASSLAVGANYGYTF
J: TRBJ2-7; size: NA; D: NA; V: TRBV4-1; DNA: TGCGCCAGCAGCCAAGTGGTAGGGGGATCCTACGAGCAGTACTTC; CDR3: CASSQVVGGSYEQYF
J: TRBJ2-1; size: NA; D: TRBD2; V: TRBV5-1; DNA: TGCGCCAGCAGCTCCTCTAGCGGGAACTACAATGAGCAGTTCTTC; CDR3: CASSSSSGNYNEQFF
J: TRBJ1-2; size: NA; D: NA; V: TRBV4-2; DNA: TGTGCCAGCAGCCAACTAGACAGAGTCTATGGCTACACCTTC; CDR3: CASSQLDRVYGYTF
J: TRBJ2-2; size: NA; D: TRBD2; V: TRBV28; DNA: TGTGCCAGCAGTTTTTGGGGGAGGGAGTCCGGGGAGCTGTTTTTT; CDR3: CASSFWGRESGELFF
J: TRBJ2-5; size: NA; D: NA; V: TRBV2; DNA: TGTGCCAGCACCGTGAACGGGGTCCAAGAGACCCAGTACTTC; CDR3: CASTVNGVQETQYF
J: TRBJ1-5; size: NA; D: TRBD1; V: TRBV18; DNA: TGTGCCAGCTCACCACACTCAGGGGACAGGGGGCATCGATATAGCAATCAGCCCCAGCATTTT; CDR3: CASSPHSGDRGHRYSNQPQHF
J: TRBJ1-2; size: NA; D: TRBD1; V: TRBV7-9; DNA: TGTGCCAGCCCCTCTTCTGACAGGGGGCTTTTTGATGGCTACACCTTC; CDR3: CASPSSDRGLFDGYTF
J: TRBJ2-1; size: NA; D: NA; V: TRBV20-1; DNA: TGCAGTGCTGAGGGCAATGAGCAGTTCTTC; CDR3: CSAEGNEQFF
J: TRBJ2-7; size: few; D: TRBD2; V: TRBV28; DNA: TGTGCCAGCAGGCCCGGGACTAGCTACGAGCAGTACTTC; CDR3: CASRPGTSYEQYF
J: TRBJ1-1; size: NA; D: NA; V: TRBV4-2; DNA: TGTGCCAGCGTTCGTCATCCGGGGACTTACACTGAAGCTTTCTTT; CDR3: CASVRHPGTYTEAFF
J: TRBJ1-5; size: few; D: NA; V: TRBV15; DNA: TGTGCCACCAGCAGAGGGACAGCGAGCAATCAGCCCCAGCATTTT; CDR3: CATSRGTASNQPQHF
J: TRBJ1-1; size: few; D: NA; V: TRBV19; DNA: TGTGCCAGTAGCCGCGTCCGAGGTGGATCAAAGACTGAAGCTTTCTTT; CDR3: CASSRVRGGSKTEAFF
J: TRBJ2-2; size: once; D: TRBD1; V: TRBV6-1; DNA: TGTGCCAGCAGTGAGGTGACAGGGGGAAGCACCGGGGAGCTGTTTTTT; CDR3: CASSEVTGGSTGELFF
J: TRBJ2-3; size: NA; D: TRBD1; V: TRBV11-2; DNA: TGTGCCAGCAGCTCCGGACAGGGACCCACAGATACGCAGTATTTT; CDR3: CASSSGQGPTDTQYF
J: TRBJ2-1; size: once; D: TRBD2; V: TRBV5-8; DNA: TGTGCCAGCAGCTTGAAACGGGGACTACAGTACAATGAGCAGTTCTTC; CDR3: CASSLKRGLQYNEQFF
J: TRBJ2-3; size: NA; D: NA; V: TRBV24-1; DNA: TGTGCCACCAGTGATGTCGGGGGTGCGGGGACAGATACGCAGTATTTT; CDR3: CATSDVGGAGTDTQYF
J: TRBJ1-2; size: NA; D: NA; V: TRBV5-6; DNA: TGTGCCAGCAGCTTGGCCGGGATTGATGGCTACACCTTC; CDR3: CASSLAGIDGYTF
J: TRBJ2-7; size: few; D: NA; V: TRBV6-5; DNA: TGTGCCAGCAGTTACAATCGCGGATACGAGCAGTACTTC; CDR3: CASSYNRGYEQYF
J: TRBJ1-6; size: NA; D: TRBD1; V: TRBV7-2; DNA: TGTGCCAGCAGCTTGTCAGGACAGGGGTATTCTTCACCCCTCCACTTT; CDR3: CASSLSGQGYSSPLHF
J: TRBJ1-1; size: NA; D: NA; V: TRBV27; DNA: TGTGCCAGCCTACCGTTCTCTCGAGGGAGCACTGAAGCTTTCTTT; CDR3: CASLPFSRGSTEAFF
J: TRBJ1-6; size: NA; D: TRBD1; V: TRBV27; DNA: TGTGCCAGTAAGGGACAGGGCCCCTCACCCCTCCACTTT; CDR3: CASKGQGPSPLHF
J: TRBJ1-2; size: NA; D: TRBD1; V: TRBV7-9; DNA: TGTGCCAGCAGCCTAGAAATACTAACCGGGACAGGGGTTTATGGCTACACCTTC; CDR3: CASSLEILTGTGVYGYTF
J: TRBJ2-2; size: NA; D: NA; V: TRBV4-3; DNA: TGCGCCAGCAGCCAAGACAGCGGGGAGCTGTTTTTT; CDR3: CASSQDSGELFF
J: TRBJ1-2; size: NA; D: NA; V: TRBV27; DNA: TGTGCCAGCAGCCCGTTTTATGGCTACACCTTC; CDR3: CASSPFYGYTF
J: TRBJ2-7; size: NA; D: TRBD2; V: TRBV18; DNA: TGTGCCAGCTCACCAGTGAGCGGGAGGGGCCACGAGCAGTACTTC; CDR3: CASSPVSGRGHEQYF
J: TRBJ2-1; size: NA; D: NA; V: TRBV25-1; DNA: TGTGCCAGCAGTGACGGGCGGGACTACAATGAGCAGTTCTTC; CDR3: CASSDGRDYNEQFF
J: TRBJ2-2; size: few; D: NA; V: TRBV7-9; DNA: TGTGCCAGCAGCCCTCGCTCTTTTACAGCCCGGGAGCTGTTTTTT; CDR3: CASSPRSFTARELFF
J: TRBJ1-3; size: once; D: NA; V: TRBV5-1; DNA: TGCGCCAGCAGATACGATGGCTTCGAACTAGGAAACACCATATATTTT; CDR3: CASRYDGFELGNTIYF
J: TRBJ1-6; size: NA; D: NA; V: TRBV30; DNA: TGTGCCTGGAGCCGAATCAACAGGAATTCACCCCTCCACTTT; CDR3: CAWSRINRNSPLHF
J: TRBJ2-7; size: NA; D: TRBD2; V: TRBV2; DNA: TGTGCCAGCAGTGAGACGGGGGGTGGGGACGAGCAGTACTTC; CDR3: CASSETGGGDEQYF
J: TRBJ2-5; size: once; D: TRBD1; V: TRBV29-1; DNA: TGCAGCGTTTCTCCCTATTACAGGGGTGAGACCCAGTACTTC; CDR3: CSVSPYYRGETQYF
J: TRBJ2-7; size: NA; D: TRBD1; V: TRBV18; DNA: TGTGCCAGCTCACTTCGAACAGGGGATTGGTCCTACGAGCAGTACTTC; CDR3: CASSLRTGDWSYEQYF
J: TRBJ1-5; size: NA; D: TRBD1; V: TRBV5-8; DNA: TGTGCCAGCAGTTGGAAGGGGCGGGACAGGACCGATCAGCCCCAGCATTTT; CDR3: CASSWKGRDRTDQPQHF
J: TRBJ1-5; size: NA; D: NA; V: TRBV5-8; DNA: TGTGCCAGCAGCTTGCGCAGGGCTGGTCAGCCCCAGCATTTT; CDR3: CASSLRRAGQPQHF
J: TRBJ2-7; size: NA; D: TRBD1; V: TRBV5-4; DNA: TGTGCCAGCAGCGGGAACAGGGGTTCCTACGAGCAGTACTTC; CDR3: CASSGNRGSYEQYF
J: TRBJ2-7; size: NA; D: TRBD2; V: TRBV9; DNA: TGTGCCAGCAGCGTATATAGCGGGAGGGCTTTGGGCGAGCAGTACTTC; CDR3: CASSVYSGRALGEQYF
J: TRBJ2-7; size: NA; D: NA; V: TRBV9; DNA: TGTGCCAGCAGCGTAGCTGACGGTGGCGGGACCTACGAGCAGTACTTC; CDR3: CASSVADGGGTYEQYF
J: TRBJ1-5; size: NA; D: NA; V: TRBV2; DNA: TGTGCCAGCAAGGGGGAGAGCAATCAGCCCCAGCATTTT; CDR3: CASKGESNQPQHF